This TCR beta chain was documented in a study of prognosis after radiotherapy for stage I lung cancer. Overall study: The patients comprised approximately twelve men and about 6 women, spanning ages about 53 to 90 and having a median of roughly 74 years.

Study-wide points: Whether the expanded TCR clones were tumor-specific was not determined.

A note on this clonotype: Its antigen is undetermined.

This CDR3 spans 14 amino acids. Trimming stripped 6 bases from V and 0 bases from J, with 12 bases between. Two-round multiplex PCR on genomic DNA was the method by which TCR beta CDR3 was amplified. For every TRBV and TRBJ gene, a specific primer was used in first-round PCR. One entry per CDR3 protein, called by TCRdb with MiXCR from the multiplex PCR reads. The profile shows 20,000 to 25,000 distinct CDR3 sequences, roughly 45% of them singletons. CT and PET/CT found no node involvement in any patient, and none had received chemotherapy or radiotherapy before or had other malignancies. At both of two time points, around 5.6 milliliters of peripheral blood were drawn.

This sequence originates from a donor of 50 years or more with non-small cell lung cancer. The sequencing used PBMCs, collected before or after stereotactic body radiation therapy (not recorded which). This chain joins TRBV12-3 or TRBV12-4 and TRBJ2-7; D might be TRBD1 or TRBD2, each matching 5 bases. This chain's CDR3 is CASRPLGPSYEQYF. The CDR3 bases are TGTGCCAGCAGGCCGTTGGGACCCTCCTACGAGCAGTACTTC.